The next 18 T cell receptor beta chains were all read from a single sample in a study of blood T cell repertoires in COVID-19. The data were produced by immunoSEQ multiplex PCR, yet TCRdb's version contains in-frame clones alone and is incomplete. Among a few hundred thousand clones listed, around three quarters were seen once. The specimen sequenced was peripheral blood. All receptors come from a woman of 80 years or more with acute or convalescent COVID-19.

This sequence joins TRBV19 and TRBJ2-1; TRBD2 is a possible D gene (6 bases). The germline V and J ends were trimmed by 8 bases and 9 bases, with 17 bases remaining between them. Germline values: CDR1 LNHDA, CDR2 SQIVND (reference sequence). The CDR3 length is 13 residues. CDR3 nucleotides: TGTGCCAGTTCGGGGGTCACAGGAGGTGAGCAGTTCTTC. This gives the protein CASSGVTGGEQFF. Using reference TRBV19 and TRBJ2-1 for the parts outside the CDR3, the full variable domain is DGGITQSPKYLFRKEGQNVTLSCEQNLNHDAMYWYRQDPGQGLRLIYYSQIVNDFQKGDIAEGYSVSREKKESFPLTVTSAQKNPTAFYLCASSGVTGGEQFFGPGTRLTVL.

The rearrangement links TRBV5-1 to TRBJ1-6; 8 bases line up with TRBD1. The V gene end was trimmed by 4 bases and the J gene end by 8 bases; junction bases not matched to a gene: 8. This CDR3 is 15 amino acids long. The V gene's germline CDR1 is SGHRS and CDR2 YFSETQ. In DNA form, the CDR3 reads TGCGCCAGCAGCATAGGGACAGGCTGGGATTCACCCCTCCACTTT. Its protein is CASSIGTGWDSPLHF.

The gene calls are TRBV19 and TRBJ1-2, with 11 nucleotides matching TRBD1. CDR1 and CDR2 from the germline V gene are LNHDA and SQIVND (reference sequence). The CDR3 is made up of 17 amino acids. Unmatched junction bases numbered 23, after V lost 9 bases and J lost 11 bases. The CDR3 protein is CASSRGTGGTISTSYTF. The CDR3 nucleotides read TGTGCCAGCTCAAGGGGGACAGGGGGTACTATTAGTACATCGTACACCTTC.

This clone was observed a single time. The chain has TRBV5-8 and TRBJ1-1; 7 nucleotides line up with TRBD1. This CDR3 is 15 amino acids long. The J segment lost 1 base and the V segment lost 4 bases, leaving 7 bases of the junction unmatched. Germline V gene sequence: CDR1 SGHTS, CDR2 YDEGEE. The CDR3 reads CASSPLRQGNTEAFF. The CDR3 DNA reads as TGTGCCAGCAGCCCCCTAAGACAGGGGAACACTGAAGCTTTCTTT.

CDR3 in DNA: TGTGCCAGCAGTCAACCGGACAGGGCACTGCAGTACTTC. This codes for CASSQPDRALQYF. This rearrangement joins TRBV28 to TRBJ2-7, with TRBD1 identical over 8 bases. With 5 bases clipped from V and 9 bases from J, the junction kept 9 bases outside the gene matches. The CDR3 has 13 residues. In germline, CDR1 is MDHEN, CDR2 SYDVKM.

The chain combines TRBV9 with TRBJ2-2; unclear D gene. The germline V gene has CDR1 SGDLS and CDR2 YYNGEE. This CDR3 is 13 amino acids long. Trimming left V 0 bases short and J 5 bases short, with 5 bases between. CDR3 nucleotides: TGTGCCAGCAGCGTAGACAGAACCGGGGAGCTGTTTTTT. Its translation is CASSVDRTGELFF.

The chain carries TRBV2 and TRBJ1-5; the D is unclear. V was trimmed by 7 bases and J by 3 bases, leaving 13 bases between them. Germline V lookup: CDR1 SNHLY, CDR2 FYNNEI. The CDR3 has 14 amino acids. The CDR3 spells CASNPSASNQPQHF. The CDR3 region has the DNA TGTGCCAGCAACCCCTCAGCGTCCAATCAGCCCCAGCATTTT.

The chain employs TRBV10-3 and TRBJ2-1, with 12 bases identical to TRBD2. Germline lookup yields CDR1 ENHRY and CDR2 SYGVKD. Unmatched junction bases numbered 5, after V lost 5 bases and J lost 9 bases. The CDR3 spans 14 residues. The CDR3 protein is CAISSSGGAFEQFF. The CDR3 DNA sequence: TGTGCCATCAGTTCTAGCGGGGGGGCATTTGAGCAGTTCTTC.

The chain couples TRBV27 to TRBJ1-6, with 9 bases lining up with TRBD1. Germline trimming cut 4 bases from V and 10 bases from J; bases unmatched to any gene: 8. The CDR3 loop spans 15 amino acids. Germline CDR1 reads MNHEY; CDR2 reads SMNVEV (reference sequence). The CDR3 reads CASSWGQGKGSPLHF. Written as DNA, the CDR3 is TGTGCCAGCAGTTGGGGACAGGGAAAGGGGTCACCCCTCCACTTT.

CDR3 coding DNA: TGTGCCAGCAGCCCTCAGCGGGGAGTACAAGAGACCCAGTACTTC. Protein product: CASSPQRGVQETQYF. V is TRBV11-2 and J is TRBJ2-5, with TRBD2 identical over 7 bases. J lost 2 bases, V lost 5 bases, and 8 bases had no gene match. The CDR3 contains 15 residues. In germline, CDR1 is SGHAT, CDR2 FQNNGV.

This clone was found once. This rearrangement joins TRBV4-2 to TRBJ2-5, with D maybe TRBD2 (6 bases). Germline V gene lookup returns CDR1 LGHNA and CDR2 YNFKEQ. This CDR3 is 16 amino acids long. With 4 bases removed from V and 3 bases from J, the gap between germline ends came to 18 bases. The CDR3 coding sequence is TGTGCCAGCAGCCGGGCCGCCGGGACTCCAGAAGAGACCCAGTACTTC. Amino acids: CASSRAAGTPEETQYF.

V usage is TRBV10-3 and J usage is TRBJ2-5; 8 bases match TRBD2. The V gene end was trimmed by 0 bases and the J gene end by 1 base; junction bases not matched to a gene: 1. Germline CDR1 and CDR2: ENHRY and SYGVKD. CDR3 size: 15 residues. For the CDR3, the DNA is TGTGCCATCAGTGAGTCTCTAGCGGGCCAAGAGACCCAGTACTTC. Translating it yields CAISESLAGQETQYF.

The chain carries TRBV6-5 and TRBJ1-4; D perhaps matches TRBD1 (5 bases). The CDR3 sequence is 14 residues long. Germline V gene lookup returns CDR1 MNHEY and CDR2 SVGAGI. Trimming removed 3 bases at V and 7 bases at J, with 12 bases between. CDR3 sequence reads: CASSYGGIGEKLFF. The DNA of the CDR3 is TGTGCCAGCAGTTATGGGGGGATTGGTGAAAAACTGTTTTTT.

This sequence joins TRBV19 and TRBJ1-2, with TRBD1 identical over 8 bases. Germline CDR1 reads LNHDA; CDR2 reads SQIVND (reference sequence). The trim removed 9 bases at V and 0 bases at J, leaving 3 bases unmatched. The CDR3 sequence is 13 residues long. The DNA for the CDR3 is TGTGCCAGCAAGGACAGGGCTAACTATGGCTACACCTTC. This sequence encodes CASKDRANYGYTF.

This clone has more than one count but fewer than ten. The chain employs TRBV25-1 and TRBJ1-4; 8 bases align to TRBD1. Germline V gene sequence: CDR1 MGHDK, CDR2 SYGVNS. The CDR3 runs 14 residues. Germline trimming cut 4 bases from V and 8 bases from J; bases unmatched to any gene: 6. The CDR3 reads CASSGDRGREKLFF. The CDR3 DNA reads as TGTGCCAGCAGTGGAGACAGGGGTCGGGAAAAACTGTTTTTT.

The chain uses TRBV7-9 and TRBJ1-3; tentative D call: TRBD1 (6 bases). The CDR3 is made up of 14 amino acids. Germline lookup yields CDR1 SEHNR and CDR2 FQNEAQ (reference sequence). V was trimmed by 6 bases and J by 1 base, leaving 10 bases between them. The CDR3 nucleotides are TGTGCCAGCAGTTCGACAGGTTCTGGAAACACCATATATTTT. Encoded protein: CASSSTGSGNTIYF.

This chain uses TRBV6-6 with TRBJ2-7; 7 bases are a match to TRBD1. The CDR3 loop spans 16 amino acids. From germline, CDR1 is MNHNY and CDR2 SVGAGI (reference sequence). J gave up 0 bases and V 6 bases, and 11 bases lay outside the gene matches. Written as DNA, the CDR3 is TGTGCCAGCAGATCTACCGGGACAGAGAGCTCCTACGAGCAGTACTTC. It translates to CASRSTGTESSYEQYF.

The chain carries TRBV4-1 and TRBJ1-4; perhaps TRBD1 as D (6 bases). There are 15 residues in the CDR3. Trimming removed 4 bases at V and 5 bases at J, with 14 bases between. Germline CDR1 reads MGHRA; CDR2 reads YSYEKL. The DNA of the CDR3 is TGCGCCAGCAGCCCGGGGGGCCTCGGAAATGAAAAACTGTTTTTT. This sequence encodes CASSPGGLGNEKLFF.